The following is a T cell receptor (beta chain) sequence with its context. Its cognate antigen has yet to be identified. No base qualities exist here, and no much larger clone lies one base off it. This record comes from a study of graft-versus-host responses after intestinal transplantation (TCRdb year 2021). As for the study more broadly: Recipients received multivisceral, liver-intestinal, or isolated intestinal transplants. Every recipient was given anti-thymocyte globulin induction, followed by approximately 3 years of maintenance tacrolimus and steroids. Bulk TCR-beta CDR3 sequencing was used to track graft-versus-host and host-versus-graft alloreactive T cell clones in the graft, circulation and bone marrow after intestinal transplantation. Alloreactive clones were identified by sequencing pre-transplant mixed lymphocyte reaction products and comparing these products with unstimulated pre-transplant donor and recipient T cells. Of the 20 to 30 intestinal transplant recipients enrolled in the cohort, one of whom was a retransplant, a few patients without pretransplant specimens were excluded. A peak of at least 4% donor T cells among recipient peripheral blood mononuclear cells was the definition used for donor T cell macrochimerism. Samples from three later patients were sequenced in-house on an Illumina MiSeq with MiXCR processing rather than by the commercial service. Here is what the overall study found, with its caveats: GvH clones turned up in recipient bone marrow, with some appearing earlier in ileal mucosa or blood, a pattern consistent with an intestinal mucosal origin. The relatively low number and heterogeneity of intestinal transplant patients limited the conclusions. Early after transplant, declines in HvG clones were associated with peak levels of circulating GvH clones. In the allografts of patients with donor T cell macrochimerism, GvH to HvG T cell clonal ratios were high.

The sample's time point label is to be understood as: cells obtained before transplantation from donor or recipient. CD3+CD4+ and CD3+CD8+ populations were FACS-sorted from unstimulated pre-transplant donor and recipient cells taken from spleen or lymph nodes. Libraries were constructed by the immunoSEQ multiplex PCR assay. In most patients, genomic DNA was isolated using the Qiagen DNeasy Blood and Tissue Kit and sent frozen to Adaptive Biotechnologies for TCR sequencing. For most patients, genomic DNA was subjected to high-throughput TCR-beta CDR3 sequencing by Adaptive Biotechnologies. The original pipeline was this. Adaptive's ImmunoSEQ software was the source of the TCR sequencing data for 15 to 20 patients, while three other patients were processed with MiXCR and VDJtools. To correct CD4 versus CD8 sorting errors, sequences present in both subsets at a frequency ratio below 5:1 were removed. Because the origin of CDR3 nucleotide sequences shared between donor and recipient could not be assigned, those sequences were removed. To be classed as alloreactive, a clone needed at least 2-fold expansion over unstimulated cells and a minimum CFSE-low frequency of 0.002% (template counts) or 0.001% (read counts). A clone was considered mappable if detected in the sequenced pre-transplant spleen, lymph node, or MLR CFSE-low populations of the donor or recipient. The cumulative frequency of alloreactive clones was calculated as a percentage of all sequences, weighted by copy number. Here the immuneACCESS table is served through TCRdb, limited to in-frame sequences with V and J called. Missing clones are a known gap in these copies; in checked studies unresolved V genes cover under half, and the rest lacks a known reason. V and J calls and clone size are given by that table; D and trimming were obtained from the DNA. This sample lists fewer than 110,000 clones; approximately 88% were detected once. The ten largest clones capture around 0.76% of the sample.

The clonotype was recovered from a human donor who was the organ donor for an intestinal transplant. Here the sequenced sample was unstimulated CD4+ T cells sorted from spleen or lymph node cells, taken before transplant.

Here is the DNA: TGCGCCAGCAGCCAAGGCCGAGGGGGGTCCAATTACTACGAGCAGTACTTC. Its protein reads: CASSQGRGGSNYYEQYF. The V gene is TRBV4-1 and the J gene is TRBJ2-7, with the D call tentatively TRBD1 or TRBD2, each fitting 6 bases. For CDR1 and CDR2, the germline V gene lists MGHRA and YSYEKL. The CDR3 has 17 amino acids, counting the end cysteine and phenylalanine. Kept here is only the CDR3 DNA, which spans 51 bases and is read in frame from base 1. V is shortened by 1 base, J by 3 bases, and the region joining them spans 19 bases.